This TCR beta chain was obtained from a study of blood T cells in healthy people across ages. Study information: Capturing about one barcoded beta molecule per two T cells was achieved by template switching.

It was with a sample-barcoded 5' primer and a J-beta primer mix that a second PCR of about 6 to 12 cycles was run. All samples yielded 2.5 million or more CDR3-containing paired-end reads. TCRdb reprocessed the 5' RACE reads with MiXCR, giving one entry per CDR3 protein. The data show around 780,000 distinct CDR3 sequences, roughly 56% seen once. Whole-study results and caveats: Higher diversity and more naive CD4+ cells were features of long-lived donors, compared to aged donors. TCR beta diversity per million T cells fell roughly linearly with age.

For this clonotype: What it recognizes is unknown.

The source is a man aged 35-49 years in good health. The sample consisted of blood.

The CDR3 loop is CASSRTPRTSGGAPETQYF. The CDR3 bases are TGTGCCAGCAGCCGAACGCCTAGGACTAGCGGGGGCGCTCCGGAGACCCAGTACTTC. V and J are TRBV7-2 and TRBJ2-5, with 13 bases fitting TRBD2. The CDR3 covers 19 residues. Germline-derived CDR1 and CDR2 are SGHTA and FQGNSA. With 5 bases clipped from V and 5 bases from J, the junction kept 17 bases outside the gene matches.